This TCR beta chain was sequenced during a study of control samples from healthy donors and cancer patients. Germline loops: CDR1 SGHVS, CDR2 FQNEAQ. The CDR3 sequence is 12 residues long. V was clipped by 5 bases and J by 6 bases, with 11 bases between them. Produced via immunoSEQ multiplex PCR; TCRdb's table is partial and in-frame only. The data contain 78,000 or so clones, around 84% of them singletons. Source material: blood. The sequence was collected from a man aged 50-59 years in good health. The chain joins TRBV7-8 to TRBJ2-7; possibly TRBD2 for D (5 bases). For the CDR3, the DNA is TGTGCCAGCAGCGCGGAGGTAGGCGAGCAGTACTTC. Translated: CASSAEVGEQYF.